This record looks at one T cell receptor beta chain sequence and its context. Its antigen is unidentified. The data are from a study of identical twins. Study results and limitations: Twin pairs' shared out-of-frame alpha sequences were enriched in low generation probability. Part of the zero-insertion signal could reflect confounding by invariant MAIT and iNKT cells.

Germline CDR1 reads SGHRS; CDR2 reads YFSETQ. The V end lost 0 bases, the J end lost 7 bases, and 14 bases lay between the germline ends. This CDR3 is 14 amino acids long. One entry per CDR3 protein results from TCRdb running MiXCR on the 5' RACE reads. The sample includes 310,000 or so distinct CDR3 sequences, 8% to 9% seen only once; the top ten take more than 2%. In addition, the sample was reused for a study of yellow fever vaccine responses in identical twins.

Sequences were obtained from memory (CD45RO+) T cells sorted from blood. The chain has TRBV5-1 and TRBJ2-7, with D possibly matching TRBD2 (6 bases). The origin of this receptor is a woman between 18 and 29 years old in good health. The CDR3 here is CASSLVAVRGEQYF. For the CDR3, the DNA is TGCGCCAGCAGCTTGGTGGCAGTTCGGGGGGAGCAGTACTTC. Variable domain in full (rest from reference TRBV5-1 and TRBJ2-7): KAGVTQTPRYLIKTRGQQVTLSCSPISGHRSVSWYQQTPGQGLQFLFEYFSETQRNKGNFPGRFSGRQFSNSRSEMNVSTLELGDSALYLCASSLVAVRGEQYFGPGTRLTVT.